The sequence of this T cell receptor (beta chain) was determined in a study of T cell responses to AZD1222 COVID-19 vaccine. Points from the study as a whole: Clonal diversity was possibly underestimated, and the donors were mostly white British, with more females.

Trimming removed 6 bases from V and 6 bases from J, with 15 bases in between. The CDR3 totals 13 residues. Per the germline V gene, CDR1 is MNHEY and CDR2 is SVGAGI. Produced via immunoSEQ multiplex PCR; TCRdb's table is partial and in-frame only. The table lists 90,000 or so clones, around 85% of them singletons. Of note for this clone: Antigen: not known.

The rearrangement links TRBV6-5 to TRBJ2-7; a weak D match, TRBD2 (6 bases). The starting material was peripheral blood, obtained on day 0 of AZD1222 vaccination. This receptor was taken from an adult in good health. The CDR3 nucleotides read TGTGCCAGCAGGGACTTGGGGGAGGCCGAGCAGTACTTC. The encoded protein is CASRDLGEAEQYF.